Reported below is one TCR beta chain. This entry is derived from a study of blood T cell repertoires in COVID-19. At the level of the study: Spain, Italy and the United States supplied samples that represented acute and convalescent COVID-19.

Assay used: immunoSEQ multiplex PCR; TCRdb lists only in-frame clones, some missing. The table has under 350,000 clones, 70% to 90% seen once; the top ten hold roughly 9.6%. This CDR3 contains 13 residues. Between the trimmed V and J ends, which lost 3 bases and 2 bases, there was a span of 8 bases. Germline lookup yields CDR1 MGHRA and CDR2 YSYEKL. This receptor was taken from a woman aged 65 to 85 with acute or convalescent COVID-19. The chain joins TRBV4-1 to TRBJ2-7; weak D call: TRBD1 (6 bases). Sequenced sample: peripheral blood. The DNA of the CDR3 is TGCGCCAGCAGCCACCCAGGGGCCTACGAGCAGTACTTC. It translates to CASSHPGAYEQYF.